The sample holds many counts of the clone carrying this T cell receptor beta chain. Sample-barcoded 5' priming and a J-beta primer mix drove a second PCR of roughly 7 to 11 cycles. The template-switch adaptor, which had 12 random nucleotides, put a tag on each cDNA molecule. Each CDR3 protein is one row after TCRdb ran MiXCR on the 5' RACE reads. Of some 1.4 million distinct CDR3 sequences in the sample, 40% to 50% are singletons; the top ten hold roughly 7.9%. This record belongs to a study of blood T cells in healthy people across ages. The CDR3 spans 14 residues. V lost 0 bases and J 4 bases, leaving 9 bases between the germline ends. The germline CDR1 and CDR2 sequences are MGHRA and YSYEKL.

This receptor was obtained from a woman aged 18-35 years in good health. Sample: blood. J is TRBJ1-2 and V is TRBV4-1; no firm D call. The DNA for the CDR3 is TGCGCCAGCAGCCAAGATCGGGTGGGCTATGGCTACACCTTC. Protein product: CASSQDRVGYGYTF.